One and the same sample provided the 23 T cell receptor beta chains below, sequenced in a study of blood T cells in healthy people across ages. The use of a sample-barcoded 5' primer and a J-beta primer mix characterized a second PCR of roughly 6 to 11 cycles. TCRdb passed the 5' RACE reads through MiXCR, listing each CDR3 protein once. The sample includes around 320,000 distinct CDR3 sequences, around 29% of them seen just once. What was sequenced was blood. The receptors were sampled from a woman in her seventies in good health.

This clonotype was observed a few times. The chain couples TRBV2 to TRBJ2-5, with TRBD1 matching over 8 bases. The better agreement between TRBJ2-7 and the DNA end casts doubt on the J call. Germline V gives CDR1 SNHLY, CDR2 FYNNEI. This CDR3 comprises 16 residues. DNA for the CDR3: TGTGCCAGCAGTGAAAAGGGGACAGGTGGGGGTTACGAGCAGTACTTC. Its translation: CASSEKGTGGGYEQYF.

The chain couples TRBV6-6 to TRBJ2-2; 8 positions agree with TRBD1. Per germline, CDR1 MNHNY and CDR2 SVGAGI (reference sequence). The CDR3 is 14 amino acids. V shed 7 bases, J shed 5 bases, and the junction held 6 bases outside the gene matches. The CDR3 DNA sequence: TGTGCCAGCAACGGACAGGGACGGACCGGGGAGCTGTTTTTT. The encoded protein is CASNGQGRTGELFF.

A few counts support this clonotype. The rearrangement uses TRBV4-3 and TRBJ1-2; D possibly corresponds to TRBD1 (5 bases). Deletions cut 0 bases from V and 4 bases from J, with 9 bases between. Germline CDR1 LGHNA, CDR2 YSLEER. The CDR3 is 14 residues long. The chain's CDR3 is CASSQDGALYGYTF. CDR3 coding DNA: TGCGCCAGCAGCCAAGACGGGGCTCTCTATGGCTACACCTTC.

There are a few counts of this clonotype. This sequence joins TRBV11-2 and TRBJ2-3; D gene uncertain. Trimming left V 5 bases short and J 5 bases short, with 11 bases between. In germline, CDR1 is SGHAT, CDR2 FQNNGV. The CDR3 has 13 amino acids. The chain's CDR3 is CASSPGPRDTQYF. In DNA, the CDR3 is TGTGCCAGCAGCCCCGGGCCCCGAGATACGCAGTATTTT.

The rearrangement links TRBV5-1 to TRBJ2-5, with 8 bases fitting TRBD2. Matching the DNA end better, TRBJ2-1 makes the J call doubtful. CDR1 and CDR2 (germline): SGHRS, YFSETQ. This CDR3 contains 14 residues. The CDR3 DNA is TGCGCCAGCAGCTTGGCGGGAGGGTCATCCGGGCAGTTCTTC. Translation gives CASSLAGGSSGQFF.

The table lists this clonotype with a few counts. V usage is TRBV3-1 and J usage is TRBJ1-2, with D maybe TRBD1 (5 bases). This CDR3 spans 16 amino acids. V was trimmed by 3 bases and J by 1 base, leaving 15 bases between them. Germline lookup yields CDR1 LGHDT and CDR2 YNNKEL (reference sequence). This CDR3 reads CASSHGRTDINYGYTF. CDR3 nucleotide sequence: TGTGCCAGCAGCCACGGACGGACGGACATTAACTATGGCTACACCTTC.

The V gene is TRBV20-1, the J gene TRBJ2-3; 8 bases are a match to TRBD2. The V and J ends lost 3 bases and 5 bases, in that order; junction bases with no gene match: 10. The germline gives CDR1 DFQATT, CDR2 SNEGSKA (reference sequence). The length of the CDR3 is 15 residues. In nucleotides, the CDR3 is TGCAGTGCTAGTAGGGCTAGCGGGTTTGTAGATACGCAGTATTTT. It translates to CSASRASGFVDTQYF.

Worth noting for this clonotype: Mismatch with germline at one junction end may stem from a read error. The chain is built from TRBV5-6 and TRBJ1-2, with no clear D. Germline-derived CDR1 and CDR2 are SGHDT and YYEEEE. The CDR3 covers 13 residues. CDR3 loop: CASSPDPNYDYTF. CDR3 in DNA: TGTGCCAGCAGCCCCGACCCCAACTATGACTACACCTTC.

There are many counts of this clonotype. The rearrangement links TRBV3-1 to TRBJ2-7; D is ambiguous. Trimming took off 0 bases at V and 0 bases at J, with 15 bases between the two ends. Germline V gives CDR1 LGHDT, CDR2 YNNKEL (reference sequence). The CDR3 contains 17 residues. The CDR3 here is CASSQDRSPGYSYEQYF. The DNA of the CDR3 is TGTGCCAGCAGCCAAGATCGATCTCCCGGGTACTCCTACGAGCAGTACTTC.

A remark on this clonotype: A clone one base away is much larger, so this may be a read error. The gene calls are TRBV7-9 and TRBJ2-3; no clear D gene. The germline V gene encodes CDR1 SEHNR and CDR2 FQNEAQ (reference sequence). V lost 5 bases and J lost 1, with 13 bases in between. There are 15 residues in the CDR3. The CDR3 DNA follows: TGTGCCAGCAGCCCCCGGAACATCCGCACAGATACGCAGTATTTT. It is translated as CASSPRNIRTDTQYF.

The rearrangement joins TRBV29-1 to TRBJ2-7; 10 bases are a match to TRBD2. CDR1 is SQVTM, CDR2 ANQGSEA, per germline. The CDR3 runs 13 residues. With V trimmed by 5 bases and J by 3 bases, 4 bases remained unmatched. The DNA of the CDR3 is TGCAGCGTTACCGGGACTAGCGTCTACGAGCAGTACTTC. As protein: CSVTGTSVYEQYF.

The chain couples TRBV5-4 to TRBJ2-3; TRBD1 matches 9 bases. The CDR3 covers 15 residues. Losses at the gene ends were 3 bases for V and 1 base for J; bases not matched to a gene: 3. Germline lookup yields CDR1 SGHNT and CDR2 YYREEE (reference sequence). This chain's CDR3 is CASSSRTGGTDTQYF. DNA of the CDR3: TGTGCCAGCAGCTCCAGGACAGGGGGCACAGATACGCAGTATTTT.

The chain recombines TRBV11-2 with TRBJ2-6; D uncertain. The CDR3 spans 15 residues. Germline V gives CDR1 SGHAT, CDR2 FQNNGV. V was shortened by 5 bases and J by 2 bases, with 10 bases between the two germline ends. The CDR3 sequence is CASSPTDAGANVLTF. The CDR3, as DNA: TGTGCCAGCAGCCCAACGGATGCTGGGGCCAACGTCCTGACTTTC.

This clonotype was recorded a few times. The CDR3 DNA reads TGTGCCAGCGGTACTAATATGGGTACTTGGGATACGCAGTATTTT. Its protein is CASGTNMGTWDTQYF. This chain links TRBV7-9 with TRBJ2-3; unclear D gene. Germline V CDR1 and CDR2: SEHNR, FQNEAQ (reference sequence). The CDR3 is 15 amino acids. V lost 8 bases and J lost 6, with 21 bases in between.

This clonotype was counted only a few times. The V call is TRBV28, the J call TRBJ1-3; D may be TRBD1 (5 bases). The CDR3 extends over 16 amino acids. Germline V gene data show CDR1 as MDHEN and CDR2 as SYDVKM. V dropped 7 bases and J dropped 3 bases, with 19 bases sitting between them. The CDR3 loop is CASKTLAGTLGNTIYF. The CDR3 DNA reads TGTGCCAGCAAAACCTTAGCCGGGACGCTTGGAAACACCATATATTTT.

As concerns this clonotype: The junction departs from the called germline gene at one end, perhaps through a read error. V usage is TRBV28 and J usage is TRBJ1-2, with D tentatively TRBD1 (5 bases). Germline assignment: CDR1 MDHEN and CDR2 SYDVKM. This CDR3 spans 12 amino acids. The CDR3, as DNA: TGCGCCAGCTCTCTTAAGTTCAGGGAGGGCACCTTC. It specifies CASSLKFREGTF.

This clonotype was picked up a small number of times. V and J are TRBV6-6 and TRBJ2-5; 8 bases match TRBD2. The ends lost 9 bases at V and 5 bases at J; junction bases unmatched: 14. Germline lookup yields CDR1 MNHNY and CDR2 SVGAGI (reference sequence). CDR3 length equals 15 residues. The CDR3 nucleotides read TGTGCCAGTAGTCCGCCAGCGGGAGTGGGGGAGACCCAGTACTTC. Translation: CASSPPAGVGETQYF.

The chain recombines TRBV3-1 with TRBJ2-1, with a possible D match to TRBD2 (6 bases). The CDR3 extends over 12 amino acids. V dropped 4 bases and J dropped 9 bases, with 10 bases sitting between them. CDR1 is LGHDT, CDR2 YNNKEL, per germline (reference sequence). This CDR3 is CASSRGLTEQFF. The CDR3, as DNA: TGTGCCAGCAGCCGTGGACTAACTGAGCAGTTCTTC.

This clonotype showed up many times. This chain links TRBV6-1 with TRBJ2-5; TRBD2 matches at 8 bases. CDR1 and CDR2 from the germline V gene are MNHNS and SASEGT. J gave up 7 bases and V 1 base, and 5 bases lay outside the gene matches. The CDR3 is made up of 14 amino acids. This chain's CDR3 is CASSEVLAVLTQYF. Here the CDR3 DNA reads TGTGCCAGCAGTGAAGTACTAGCGGTGCTGACCCAGTACTTC.

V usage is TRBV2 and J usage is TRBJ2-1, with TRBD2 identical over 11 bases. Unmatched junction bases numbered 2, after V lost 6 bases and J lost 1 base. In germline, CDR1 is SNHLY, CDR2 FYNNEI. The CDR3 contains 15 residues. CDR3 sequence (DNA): TGTGCCAGCAGAAGACTAGCGGGGTCCTACAATGAGCAGTTCTTC. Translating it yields CASRRLAGSYNEQFF.

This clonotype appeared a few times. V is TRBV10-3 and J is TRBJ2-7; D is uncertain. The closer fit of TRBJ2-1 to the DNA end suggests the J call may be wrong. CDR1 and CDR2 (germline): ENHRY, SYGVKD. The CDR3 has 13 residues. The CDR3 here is CAIGDWGGVEQFF. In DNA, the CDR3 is TGTGCCATCGGCGATTGGGGTGGCGTGGAGCAGTTCTTC.

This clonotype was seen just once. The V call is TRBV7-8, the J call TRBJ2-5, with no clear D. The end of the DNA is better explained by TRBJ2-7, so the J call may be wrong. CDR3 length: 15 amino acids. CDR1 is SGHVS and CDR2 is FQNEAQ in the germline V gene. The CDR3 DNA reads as TGTGCCAGCAGCTTTGACCTGGCCCCCTCCTACGAGCAGTACTTC. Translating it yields CASSFDLAPSYEQYF.

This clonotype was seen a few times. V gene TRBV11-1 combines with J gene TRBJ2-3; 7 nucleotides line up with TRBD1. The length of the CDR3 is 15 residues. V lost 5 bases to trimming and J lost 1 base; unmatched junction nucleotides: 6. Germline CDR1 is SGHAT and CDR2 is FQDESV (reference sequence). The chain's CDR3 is CASSLRTGRTDTQYF. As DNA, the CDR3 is TGTGCCAGCAGCCTCCGGACAGGACGCACAGATACGCAGTATTTT.